The entry that follows covers one T cell receptor (beta chain) sequence. This entry is derived from a study of shared T cell receptors in the human thymus. Profiling relied on immunoSEQ multiplex PCR, and the TCRdb table lists in-frame clones only, not all of them. The table records about 380,000 clones, 85% to 95% of them present only once. The CDR3 consists of 15 residues. CDR1 and CDR2 (germline): SGHVS, FQNEAQ. The J segment lost 2 bases and the V segment lost 5 bases, leaving 7 bases of the junction unmatched. The chain combines TRBV7-8 with TRBJ2-7; 9 bases fit TRBD2. The receptor was derived from a human donor. The specimen sequenced was thymocytes. In DNA, the CDR3 is TGTGCCAGCAGCCCCAGACTAGCGGAGACCTACGAGCAGTACTTC. It codes for CASSPRLAETYEQYF.